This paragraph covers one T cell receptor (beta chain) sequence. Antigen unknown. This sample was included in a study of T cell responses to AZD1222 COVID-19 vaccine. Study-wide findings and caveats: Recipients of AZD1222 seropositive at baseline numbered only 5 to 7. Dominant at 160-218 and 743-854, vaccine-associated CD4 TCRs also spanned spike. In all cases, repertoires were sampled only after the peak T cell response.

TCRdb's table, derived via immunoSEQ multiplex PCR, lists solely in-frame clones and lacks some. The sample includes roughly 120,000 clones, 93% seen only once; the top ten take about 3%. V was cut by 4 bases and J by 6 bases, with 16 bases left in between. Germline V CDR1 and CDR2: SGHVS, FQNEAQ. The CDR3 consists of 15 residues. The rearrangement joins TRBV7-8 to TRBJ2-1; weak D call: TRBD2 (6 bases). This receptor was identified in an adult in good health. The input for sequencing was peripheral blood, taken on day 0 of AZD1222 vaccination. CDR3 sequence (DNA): TGTGCCAGCAGCTCAGCCTTGACTAGGGCCAATGAGCAGTTCTTC. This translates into CASSSALTRANEQFF.